This T cell receptor (beta chain) is from a study of T cell responses to AZD1222 COVID-19 vaccine. Assay used: immunoSEQ multiplex PCR; TCRdb lists only in-frame clones, some missing. The data show some 170,000 clones, roughly 93% seen once. Study observations and caveats: White British donors predominated, females outnumbered males, and clonal diversity was possibly underestimated.

The germline gives CDR1 SEHNR, CDR2 FQNEAQ (reference sequence). CDR3 length: 13 amino acids. V lost 1 base to trimming and J lost 5 bases; unmatched junction nucleotides: 1. Regarding this clone: Its antigen remains unidentified.

The origin of this receptor is an adult who received the MenACWY meningococcal vaccine as a control. The chain joins TRBV7-9 to TRBJ1-1; 7 bases are a match to TRBD1. Sequenced here: peripheral blood, sampled 28 days after the second dose of the MenACWY control vaccine. CDR3: CASSLEGATEAFF. For the CDR3, the DNA is TGTGCCAGCAGCTTAGAGGGGGCGACTGAAGCTTTCTTT.